This T cell receptor beta chain was sequenced for a study of beta chain features in type 1 diabetes. Study-wide points: Moderate but significant shortening of TCRB CDR3s was recorded in all four CD4+ subsets from Type 1 diabetes patients.

The authors sorted CD4+ naive, central memory, regulatory and stem cell-like memory cells via CD45RO/CCR7/CD25/CD127/CD95/CD27. About this clone itself: Its antigen is unidentified.

Trimming removed 4 bases from V and 0 bases from J, with 10 bases in between. This CDR3 contains 13 residues. The V gene's germline CDR1 is GTSNPN and CDR2 SVGIG (reference sequence). Isolated RNA was reverse transcribed in full, so expressed TCRB transcripts were sequenced. Clones were sequenced by immunoSEQ multiplex PCR, and TCRdb holds only the in-frame ones, with some missing. The sample consists of 300,000 to 450,000 clones, roughly 13% of them appearing once. The material sequenced was naive CD4+ T cells from blood. The chain combines TRBV30 with TRBJ2-7; no clear D gene. The receptor was derived from a woman under 30 with type 1 diabetes. The DNA for the CDR3 is TGTGCCTGGACACACAACTACTCCTACGAGCAGTACTTC. Translation gives CAWTHNYSYEQYF.